Listed below are T cell receptor beta chains from one sample, sequenced in a study of blood T cell repertoires in COVID-19. TCRdb's copy holds only in-frame clones and misses some; the assay was immunoSEQ multiplex PCR. The repertoire includes 92,000 or so clones, around 89% of them detected once, and around 0.47% sits in the top ten. Sequenced sample: peripheral blood. The receptors here all came from a man aged 60-69 years with acute or convalescent COVID-19. Both conserved end residues are part of each CDR3. The order of the fields is clone size, D gene, V gene, J gene, CDR3 protein, CDR3 DNA. The D gene is left open where the match is weak. Size is omitted from some rows. Given values are once, few, many or a class for expanded clones.

-	-	TRBV6-6	TRBJ1-1	CTTGTNTEAFF	TGCACCACAGGAACCAACACTGAAGCTTTCTTT
once	-	TRBV7-8	TRBJ2-7	CASSTPETGSLLSYEQYF	TGTGCCAGCAGTACCCCCGAGACAGGTTCCCTTCTCTCCTACGAGCAGTACTTC
-	TRBD1	TRBV2	TRBJ2-1	CASSVGTGEQFF	TGTGCCAGCAGTGTGGGGACAGGTGAGCAGTTCTTC
-	TRBD1	TRBV5-5	TRBJ1-6	CASNDPGQGVSPLHF	TGTGCCAGCAACGATCCGGGACAGGGGGTTTCACCCCTCCACTTT
-	-	TRBV9	TRBJ1-2	CASSDSFQGMANYGYTF	TGTGCCAGCAGCGATTCCTTCCAGGGTATGGCTAACTATGGCTACACCTTC
-	TRBD2	TRBV3-1/TRBV3-2	TRBJ2-2	CASSQDSGRTGELFF	TGTGCCAGCAGCCAAGATAGCGGGAGGACCGGGGAGCTGTTTTTT
-	-	TRBV30	TRBJ2-2	CAWERTGELFF	TGTGCCTGGGAGAGGACCGGGGAGCTGTTTTTT
-	TRBD2	TRBV7-3	TRBJ2-1	CASSLRSPSGGALEQFF	TGTGCCAGCAGCTTAAGGTCCCCTAGCGGGGGGGCCCTTGAGCAGTTCTTC
once	TRBD1	TRBV9	TRBJ1-1	CASSPGQARVEAFF	TGTGCCAGCAGCCCGGGACAGGCCCGAGTTGAAGCTTTCTTT
-	TRBD2	TRBV2	TRBJ2-6	CASKRGAGANVLTF	TGTGCCAGCAAGCGGGGGGCCGGGGCCAACGTCCTGACTTTC
-	TRBD1	TRBV5-1	TRBJ1-2	CASSSGTVANYGYTF	TGCGCCAGCAGCTCCGGGACAGTTGCTAACTATGGCTACACCTTC
-	TRBD2	TRBV27	TRBJ2-7	CASSSGGGTYEQYF	TGTGCCAGCAGCTCTGGCGGGGGAACCTACGAGCAGTACTTC
-	-	TRBV21-1	TRBJ1-5	CASSKGRRGNQPQHF	TGTGCCAGCAGCAAAGGGAGGAGGGGCAATCAGCCCCAGCATTTT
-	-	TRBV27	TRBJ2-3	CASSPGTWGLVFDTQYF	TGTGCCAGCAGTCCCGGAACTTGGGGGCTAGTTTTTGATACGCAGTATTTT
-	-	TRBV7-6	TRBJ1-1	CASSTNTEAFF	TGTGCCAGCAGCACTAACACTGAAGCTTTCTTT
-	-	TRBV6-5	TRBJ1-2	CASSYAGAGGYTF	TGTGCCAGCAGTTACGCAGGGGCGGGTGGCTACACCTTC
-	TRBD1	TRBV5-6	TRBJ1-2	CASSWDRGHGYTF	TGTGCCAGCAGCTGGGACAGGGGCCATGGCTACACCTTC
-	TRBD1	TRBV5-5	TRBJ2-1	CASSPQGAGNEQFF	TGTGCCAGCAGCCCACAGGGGGCAGGCAATGAGCAGTTCTTC
-	-	TRBV9	TRBJ1-3	CASSFSGEKGNTIYF	TGTGCCAGCAGCTTTTCAGGGGAGAAGGGAAACACCATATATTTT
-	-	TRBV3-1/TRBV3-2	TRBJ2-5	CASSWASVGGETQYF	TGTGCCAGCAGCTGGGCGTCAGTCGGGGGAGAGACCCAGTACTTC
-	-	TRBV5-1	TRBJ2-5	CASSLSAGKMETQYF	TGCGCCAGCAGCTTGTCGGCAGGGAAGATGGAGACCCAGTACTTC
-	-	TRBV27	TRBJ1-2	CASSRDKNYGYTF	TGTGCCAGCAGCCGTGACAAAAACTATGGCTACACCTTC
-	TRBD2	TRBV6-1	TRBJ2-7	CASSDPSGAHYEQYF	TGTGCCAGCAGTGACCCTAGCGGGGCCCACTACGAGCAGTACTTC
-	TRBD2	TRBV4-2	TRBJ2-4	CASSQVGSSGRAVQYF	TGTGCCAGCAGCCAAGTCGGGTCTAGCGGGAGGGCAGTTCAGTACTTC
-	TRBD2	TRBV28	TRBJ2-7	CASSSGGVLTYEQYF	TGTGCCAGCAGCTCCGGGGGGGTTCTGACCTACGAGCAGTACTTC
-	-	TRBV3-1/TRBV3-2	TRBJ2-5	CASSLRQRQETQYF	TGTGCCAGCAGCCTCCGACAGAGACAAGAGACCCAGTACTTC
-	-	TRBV4-1	TRBJ1-2	CASSQDGVSRAYGYTF	TGCGCCAGCAGCCAAGATGGGGTGAGCAGGGCCTATGGCTACACCTTC
-	TRBD1	TRBV18	TRBJ1-4	CASSLGQGEEKLFF	TGTGCCAGCTCCCTGGGACAGGGGGAAGAAAAACTGTTTTTT
-	TRBD1	TRBV5-4	TRBJ1-1	CASSSGQVGNTEAFF	TGTGCCAGCAGCTCAGGACAGGTCGGGAACACTGAAGCTTTCTTT
-	TRBD2	TRBV19	TRBJ2-5	CASSATSGSVVETQYF	TGTGCCAGTAGTGCGACTAGCGGGAGTGTGGTAGAGACCCAGTACTTC
-	TRBD1	TRBV28	TRBJ1-2	CASSLTGEHGYTF	TGTGCCAGCAGTTTAACAGGGGAGCATGGCTACACCTTC
-	-	TRBV13	TRBJ1-1	CASSPARVWNTEAFF	TGTGCCAGCAGCCCCGCCAGGGTTTGGAACACTGAAGCTTTCTTT
-	TRBD1	TRBV19	TRBJ2-5	CASSTDRDQETQYF	TGTGCCAGTAGCACGGACAGGGACCAAGAGACCCAGTACTTC